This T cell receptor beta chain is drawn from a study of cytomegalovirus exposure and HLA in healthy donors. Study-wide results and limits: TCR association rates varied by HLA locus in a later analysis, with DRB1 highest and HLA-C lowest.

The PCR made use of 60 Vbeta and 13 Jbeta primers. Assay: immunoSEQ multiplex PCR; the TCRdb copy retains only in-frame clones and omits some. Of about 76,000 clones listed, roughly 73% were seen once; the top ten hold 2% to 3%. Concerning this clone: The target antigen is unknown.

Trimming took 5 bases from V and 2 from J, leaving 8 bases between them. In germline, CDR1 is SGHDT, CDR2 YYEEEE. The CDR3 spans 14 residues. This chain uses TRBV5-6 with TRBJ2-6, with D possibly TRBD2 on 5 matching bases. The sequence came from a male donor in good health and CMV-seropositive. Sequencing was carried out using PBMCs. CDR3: CASRRDAGANVLTF. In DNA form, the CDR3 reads TGTGCCAGCAGGAGGGATGCTGGGGCCAACGTCCTGACTTTC.